This T cell receptor beta chain appears in the sequencing data of a study of early T cells in non-severe SARS-CoV-2 infection. Study-wide background: Whole-blood bulk RNA, unsorted, was sequenced, and chains were unpaired.

General study points: A preference for anti-spike CD8 responses marked VDJdb matching, which missed private and CD4 specificities.

Individual cDNA molecules received unique molecular identifiers during library preparation. TCRdb reprocessed the 5' RACE reads with MiXCR, giving one entry per CDR3 protein. The repertoire holds about 130,000 distinct CDR3 sequences, about 15% seen once, with 21% in the top ten. This clonotype has more than one count but fewer than ten. Its target is unknown. The clonotype was recovered from an adult who was a healthcare worker with PCR-confirmed SARS-CoV-2 infection or an uninfected control (not recorded which). Sample: whole blood.

The CDR3 spells CASSEEGWAYEQYF. In DNA form, the CDR3 reads TGTGCCAGCAGTGAAGAGGGGTGGGCCTACGAGCAGTACTTC. The chain joins TRBV6-1 to TRBJ2-7; D might be TRBD1 (5 bases). Germline V gives CDR1 MNHNS, CDR2 SASEGT. This CDR3 spans 14 amino acids. V lost 1 base and J lost 2, with 9 bases in between.